The rows below give T cell receptor beta chains drawn from one sample of a study of blood T cell repertoires in COVID-19. Sequenced by immunoSEQ multiplex PCR; TCRdb stores in-frame clones only, minus some. The sample has tens of thousands of clones; around 80% are singletons. Specimen: peripheral blood. Every receptor here comes from a man aged 60-69 years with acute or convalescent COVID-19. Both conserved end residues are part of each CDR3. D genes are given only for firm matches. Size is omitted from some rows. Given values are once, few, many or a class for expanded clones.

j_call d_call v_call clone_size cdr3_aa cdr3_nt
TRBJ1-4 NA TRBV28 NA CASTLQGVSGKLFF TGTGCCAGCACCCTACAGGGAGTAAGCGGAAAACTGTTTTTT
TRBJ2-3 TRBD2 TRBV3-1/TRBV3-2 NA CASSQARDWGGDTQYF TGTGCCAGCAGCCAAGCTAGGGACTGGGGGGGGGATACGCAGTATTTT
TRBJ2-3 NA TRBV28 NA CASSQFADTQYF TGTGCCAGCAGTCAATTCGCGGATACGCAGTATTTT
TRBJ1-1 TRBD1 TRBV5-4 NA CASSTDRGGPNTEAFF TGTGCCAGCAGCACCGATCGAGGGGGCCCGAACACTGAAGCTTTCTTT
TRBJ1-2 NA TRBV11-2 NA CASSLDFIRLANYGYTF TGTGCCAGCAGCTTAGATTTTATCCGGCTAGCTAACTATGGCTACACCTTC
TRBJ1-1 NA TRBV7-6 NA CASGDLNTEAFF TGTGCCAGTGGGGACTTGAACACTGAAGCTTTCTTT
TRBJ2-2 NA TRBV11-2 NA CASSLGPTNTGELFF TGTGCCAGCAGCTTAGGGCCGACGAACACCGGGGAGCTGTTTTTT
TRBJ2-1 NA TRBV2 NA CASAFPARGEQFF TGTGCCAGCGCCTTCCCTGCCAGGGGAGAGCAGTTCTTC
TRBJ1-1 NA TRBV24-1 few CATSPSGGNTEAFF TGTGCCACCAGCCCCTCGGGAGGGAACACTGAAGCTTTCTTT
TRBJ1-5 NA TRBV7-8 NA CASSLAVGQGGQPQHF TGTGCCAGCAGCTTAGCGGTCGGGCAGGGCGGTCAGCCCCAGCATTTT
TRBJ2-7 NA TRBV27 NA CASSFRQRGSEQYF TGTGCCAGCAGTTTCAGGCAGAGAGGGAGCGAGCAGTACTTC
TRBJ1-2 NA TRBV5-4 NA CASSLAWVTRGYTF TGTGCCAGCAGCTTGGCCTGGGTGACTCGGGGCTACACCTTC
TRBJ1-5 TRBD1 TRBV30 few CAWNSGTAFWGQPQHF TGTGCCTGGAATTCCGGGACAGCCTTCTGGGGTCAGCCCCAGCATTTT
TRBJ2-1 TRBD1 TRBV5-4 NA CASSLEGAPSYNEQFF TGTGCCAGCAGCTTGGAGGGGGCTCCCTCCTACAATGAGCAGTTCTTC
TRBJ2-1 NA TRBV7-9 NA CASSLWGAGTYNEQFF TGTGCCAGCAGCTTATGGGGCGCGGGGACCTACAATGAGCAGTTCTTC
TRBJ1-1 NA TRBV18 NA CASSPQDSMNTEAFF TGTGCCAGCTCACCACAGGACAGCATGAACACTGAAGCTTTCTTT
TRBJ1-2 TRBD1 TRBV6-6 NA CASSYLGTGDYGYTF TGTGCCAGCAGTTACCTTGGGACAGGGGACTATGGCTACACCTTC
TRBJ2-5 TRBD2 TRBV2 NA CASSPNLAGGETQYF TGTGCCAGCAGCCCAAACCTAGCGGGAGGGGAGACCCAGTACTTC
TRBJ2-7 NA TRBV9 NA CASSVVAGVGEQYF TGTGCCAGCAGCGTAGTGGCAGGGGTAGGCGAGCAGTACTTC
TRBJ2-5 NA TRBV11-3 once CASSLGTEETQYF TGTGCCAGCAGCTTAGGGACAGAAGAGACCCAGTACTTC
TRBJ2-5 TRBD2 TRBV19 NA CASSYFASGARETQYF TGTGCCAGTAGTTATTTCGCAAGCGGGGCTCGAGAGACCCAGTACTTC
TRBJ2-2 NA TRBV5-5 NA CASSGGQYTANTGELFF TGTGCCAGCAGCGGCGGACAGTACACCGCGAACACCGGGGAGCTGTTTTTT
TRBJ2-3 TRBD2 TRBV10-3 once CAITSGGTTDTQYF TGTGCCATTACTAGCGGGGGCACCACAGATACGCAGTATTTT
TRBJ2-7 NA TRBV7-2 NA CASSSLSGEQYF TGTGCCAGCAGTTCTCTTTCGGGGGAGCAGTACTTC